This entry describes one T cell receptor beta chain. This CDR3 comprises 17 residues. After removal of 0 bases from V and 0 bases from J, the junction contained 6 bases not matched to a gene. Germline values: CDR1 SQVTM, CDR2 ANQGSEA. This record belongs to a study of OX40 agonist ivuxolimab in advanced cancers. Study overall: Of mixed ages from about 23 to 90 and averaging roughly 64 years, the group was about 80% male.

The assay was immunoSEQ multiplex PCR, and TCRdb's table has in-frame clones only and misses some. The table shows about 64,000 clones, with approximately 90% occurring only once. Sampling of blood occurred at baseline, cycle 4 day 1, and cycle 7 day 1. The chain links TRBV29-1 to TRBJ2-3; 10 bases are shared with TRBD2. The sample in question was CD4+ or CD8+ T cells sorted from blood, obtained in a trial of the OX40 agonist ivuxolimab. The sequence was obtained from an adult with an advanced solid tumor such as melanoma, head and neck, liver or kidney cancer. The CDR3 sequence is CSVEDQGLATSTDTQYF. The CDR3 bases are TGCAGCGTTGAAGATCAGGGACTAGCGACGAGCACAGATACGCAGTATTTT.